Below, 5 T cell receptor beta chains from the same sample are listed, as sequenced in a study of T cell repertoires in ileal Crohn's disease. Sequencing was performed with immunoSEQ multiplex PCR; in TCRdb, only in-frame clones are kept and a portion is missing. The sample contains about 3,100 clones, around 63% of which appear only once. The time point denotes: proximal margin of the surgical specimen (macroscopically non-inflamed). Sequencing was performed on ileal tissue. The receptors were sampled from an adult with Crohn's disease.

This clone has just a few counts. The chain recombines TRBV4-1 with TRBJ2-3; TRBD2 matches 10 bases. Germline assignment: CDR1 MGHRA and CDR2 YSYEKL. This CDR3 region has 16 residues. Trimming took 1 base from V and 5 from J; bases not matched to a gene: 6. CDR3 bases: TGCGCCAGCAGCCAAGGTGAAGCGGGAGGGCGAGATACGCAGTATTTT. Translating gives CASSQGEAGGRDTQYF.

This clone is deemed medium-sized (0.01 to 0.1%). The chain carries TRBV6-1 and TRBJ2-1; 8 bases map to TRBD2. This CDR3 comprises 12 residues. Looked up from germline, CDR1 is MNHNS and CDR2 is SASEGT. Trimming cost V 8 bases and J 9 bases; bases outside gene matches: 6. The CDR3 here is CASRTSPAEQFF. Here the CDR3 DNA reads TGTGCCAGCCGGACTAGCCCCGCTGAGCAGTTCTTC.

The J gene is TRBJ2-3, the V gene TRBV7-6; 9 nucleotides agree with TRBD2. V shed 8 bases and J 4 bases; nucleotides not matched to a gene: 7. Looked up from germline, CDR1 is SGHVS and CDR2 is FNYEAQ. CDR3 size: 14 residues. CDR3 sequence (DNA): TGTGCCAGCTGTGGCGGGAGGGAGGCAGATACGCAGTATTTT. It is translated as CASCGGREADTQYF.

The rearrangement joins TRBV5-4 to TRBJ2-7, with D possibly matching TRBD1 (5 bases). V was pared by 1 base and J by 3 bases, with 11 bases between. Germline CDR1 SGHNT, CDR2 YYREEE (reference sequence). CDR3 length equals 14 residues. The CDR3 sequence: CASSLTRDLYEQYV. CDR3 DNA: TGTGCCAGCAGCTTGACCAGGGATCTCTACGAGCAGTACGTC.

The CDR3 spells CASSLFQTYEQYF. CDR3 DNA sequence: TGTGCCAGCAGCTTATTCCAAACCTACGAGCAGTACTTC. J is TRBJ2-7 and V is TRBV7-6; no firm D call. This CDR3 contains 13 residues. Trimming took off 2 bases at V and 2 bases at J, with 7 bases between the two ends. Germline lookup yields CDR1 SGHVS and CDR2 FNYEAQ.